The 16 T cell receptor beta chains in this list originate from one sample, sequenced in a study of cytomegalovirus exposure and HLA in healthy donors. It was with 60 Vbeta and 13 Jbeta primers that the PCR ran. Data came from immunoSEQ multiplex PCR; TCRdb stores just in-frame clones and leaves some out. The sample carries hundreds of thousands of clones, around four fifths recorded once. The sequencing input was PBMCs. These receptors originate from a woman aged 55-75 years in good health and CMV-seropositive.

The rearrangement uses TRBV6-5 and TRBJ1-2, with 7 positions matching TRBD1. The V and J ends lost 6 bases and 0 bases, in that order; junction bases with no gene match: 4. In germline, CDR1 is MNHEY, CDR2 SVGAGI. The CDR3 extends over 14 amino acids. In DNA, the CDR3 is TGTGCCAGCAGAACCACAGGGGCTAACTATGGCTACACCTTC. Protein: CASRTTGANYGYTF.

The rearrangement joins TRBV28 to TRBJ2-7, with D maybe TRBD2 (6 bases). The CDR3 sequence is 12 residues long. V was clipped by 7 bases and J by 6 bases, with 13 bases between them. Per the germline V gene, CDR1 is MDHEN and CDR2 is SYDVKM. The CDR3 nucleotides read TGTGCCAGCAAGGAGGGTAAGCGCGAGCAGTACTTC. The encoded protein is CASKEGKREQYF.

The chain combines TRBV2 with TRBJ2-2; 10 positions match TRBD2. Trimming at V came to 4 bases and at J to 9 bases, leaving 5 bases not matched to a gene. The germline CDR1 and CDR2 sequences are SNHLY and FYNNEI. CDR3 size: 14 residues. The CDR3 nucleotides are TGTGCCAGCAGTGTCAGCGGGAGGGCCCGGGAGCTGTTTTTT. Encoded protein: CASSVSGRARELFF.

J is TRBJ1-1 and V is TRBV6-5; D is undetermined. Germline V lookup: CDR1 MNHEY, CDR2 SVGAGI. The CDR3 sequence is 15 residues long. The V and J ends lost 8 bases and 1 base respectively, with 17 bases between them. The CDR3 protein is CASFLGLRENTEAFF. The CDR3 DNA reads TGTGCCAGCTTTTTAGGGTTGAGGGAGAACACTGAAGCTTTCTTT.

The V and J genes are TRBV6-5 and TRBJ1-2; 11 positions match TRBD1. Germline lookup yields CDR1 MNHEY and CDR2 SVGAGI. With 6 bases clipped from V and 4 bases from J, the junction kept 7 bases outside the gene matches. CDR3 length: 15 residues. The CDR3 reads CASSSGTGGFYGYTF. DNA of the CDR3: TGTGCCAGCAGCTCCGGGACAGGGGGATTCTATGGCTACACCTTC.

This clone appeared once. This chain connects TRBV4-1 to TRBJ1-5; D is unresolved. V was clipped by 0 bases and J by 3 bases, with 12 bases between them. Germline CDR1 is MGHRA and CDR2 is YSYEKL. The CDR3 has 16 residues. CDR3 sequence reads: CASSQESTPLNQPQHF. The CDR3 DNA reads TGCGCCAGCAGCCAAGAAAGTACACCCCTCAATCAGCCCCAGCATTTT.

The V and J genes are TRBV12-5 and TRBJ1-1; D may be TRBD1 (6 bases). This CDR3 contains 16 residues. V shed 6 bases and J shed 5 bases, with 22 bases lying between them. Germline assignment: CDR1 LGHNT and CDR2 FRNRAP. The CDR3 here is CASGNDPGGLGTEAFF. CDR3 DNA sequence: TGTGCTAGTGGGAACGACCCGGGGGGCCTGGGGACTGAAGCTTTCTTT.

The V and J genes are TRBV18 and TRBJ2-7; weak D call: TRBD2 (6 bases). The germline V and J ends were trimmed by 8 bases and 7 bases, with 12 bases remaining between them. CDR3 length equals 11 residues. Germline loops: CDR1 KGHSH, CDR2 LQKENI. DNA for the CDR3: TGTGCCAGCAGGGAGGTGTCAGAGCAGTACTTC. Translated: CASREVSEQYF.

This sequence joins TRBV9 and TRBJ2-3; no clear D. The CDR3 contains 15 residues. V lost 4 bases and J lost 0, with 12 bases in between. Germline V gene data show CDR1 as SGDLS and CDR2 as YYNGEE. This CDR3 reads CASSPQARSTDTQYF. Here the CDR3 DNA reads TGTGCCAGCAGCCCTCAAGCCCGTAGCACAGATACGCAGTATTTT.

The chain uses TRBV19 and TRBJ1-5, with TRBD1 matching over 8 bases. Looked up from germline, CDR1 is LNHDA and CDR2 is SQIVND (reference sequence). V dropped 2 bases and J dropped 3; count of bases not matched to a gene: 6. This CDR3 comprises 16 residues. CDR3 sequence reads: CASSIFGQGFNQPQHF. For the CDR3, the DNA is TGTGCCAGTAGTATATTTGGACAGGGTTTCAATCAGCCCCAGCATTTT.

This clone was seen a few times. The chain recombines TRBV29-1 with TRBJ2-1; D perhaps matches TRBD2 (6 bases). Germline CDR1 and CDR2: SQVTM and ANQGSEA. The CDR3 spans 17 residues. The V and J ends lost 4 bases and 0 bases respectively, with 19 bases between them. CDR3 nucleotide sequence: TGCAGCGTTGTAACACCGGGACTCGTCCGCTCCTACAATGAGCAGTTCTTC. Translated, it gives CSVVTPGLVRSYNEQFF.

The chain couples TRBV2 to TRBJ1-6, with D uncertain. Trimming took off 6 bases at V and 10 bases at J, with 16 bases between the two ends. There are 14 residues in the CDR3. The germline V gene encodes CDR1 SNHLY and CDR2 FYNNEI. The CDR3, as DNA: TGTGCCAGCAGGACCGGACGGGAGCAGTCACCCCTCCACTTT. It is translated as CASRTGREQSPLHF.

The V and J genes are TRBV7-2 and TRBJ2-2; TRBD1 agrees at 9 bases. Germline V gene sequence: CDR1 SGHTA, CDR2 FQGNSA. Germline trimming cut 6 bases from V and 4 bases from J; bases unmatched to any gene: 6. The CDR3 length is 15 residues. CDR3 residues: CASSLWGQGTGELFF. In nucleotides, the CDR3 is TGTGCCAGCAGTTTGTGGGGACAGGGCACCGGGGAGCTGTTTTTT.

V and J are TRBV5-6 and TRBJ2-5; tentative D call: TRBD2 (7 bases). Per germline, CDR1 SGHDT and CDR2 YYEEEE. Between the trimmed V and J ends, which lost 3 bases and 1 base, there was a span of 13 bases. The CDR3 is 15 amino acids. Here the CDR3 reads CASSSTGGSQETQYF. CDR3 nucleotide sequence: TGTGCCAGCAGCTCAACGGGGGGCAGCCAAGAGACCCAGTACTTC.

In its sample, this clone was seen a few times. The genes are TRBV5-1 and TRBJ2-3; 13 bases agree with TRBD2. After removal of 4 bases from V and 5 bases from J, the junction contained 4 bases not matched to a gene. This CDR3 has 15 residues. Per germline, CDR1 SGHRS and CDR2 YFSETQ. CDR3 protein: CASSRGLAGKDTQYF. CDR3 DNA: TGCGCCAGCAGCAGGGGACTAGCGGGGAAAGATACGCAGTATTTT.

The V gene is TRBV6-7, the J gene TRBJ2-6; D is possibly TRBD2 (6 bases). TRBV6-7 is given ORF status, its function remaining uncertain. V shed 5 bases and J shed 1 base, with 21 bases lying between them. The CDR3 has 19 residues. This chain's CDR3 is CASSDGEGGVNSGANVLTF. As DNA, the CDR3 is TGTGCCAGCAGTGACGGTGAGGGCGGGGTAAATTCTGGGGCCAACGTCCTGACTTTC.